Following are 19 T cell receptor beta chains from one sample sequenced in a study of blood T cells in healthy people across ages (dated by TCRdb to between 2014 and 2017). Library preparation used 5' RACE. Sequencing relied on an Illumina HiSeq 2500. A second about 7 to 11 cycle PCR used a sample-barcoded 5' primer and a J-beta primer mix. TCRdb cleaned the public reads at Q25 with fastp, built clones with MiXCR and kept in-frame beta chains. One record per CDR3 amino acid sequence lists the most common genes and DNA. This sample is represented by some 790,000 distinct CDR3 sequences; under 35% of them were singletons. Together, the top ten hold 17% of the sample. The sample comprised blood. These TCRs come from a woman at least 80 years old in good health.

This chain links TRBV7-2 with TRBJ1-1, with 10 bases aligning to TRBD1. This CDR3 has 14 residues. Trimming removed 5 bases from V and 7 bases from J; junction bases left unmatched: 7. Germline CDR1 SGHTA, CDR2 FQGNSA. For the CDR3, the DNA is TGTGCCAGCAGCAGACCGGGACAGGGGATTGAAGCTTTCTTT. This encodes CASSRPGQGIEAFF.

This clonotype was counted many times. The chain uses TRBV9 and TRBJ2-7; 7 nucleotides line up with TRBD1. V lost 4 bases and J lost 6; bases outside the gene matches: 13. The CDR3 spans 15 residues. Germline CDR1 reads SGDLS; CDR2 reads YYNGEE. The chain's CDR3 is CASSLQGIKGSEQYF. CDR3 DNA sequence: TGTGCCAGCAGCTTACAGGGGATTAAGGGGAGCGAGCAGTACTTC.

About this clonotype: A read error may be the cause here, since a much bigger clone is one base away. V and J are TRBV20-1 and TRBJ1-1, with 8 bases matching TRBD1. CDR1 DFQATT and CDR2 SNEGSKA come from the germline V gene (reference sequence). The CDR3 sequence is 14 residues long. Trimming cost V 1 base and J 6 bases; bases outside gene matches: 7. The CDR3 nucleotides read TGCAGTGCTAGAGGGACAGGGTTGGTCGCTGAAGCTTTCTTT. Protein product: CSARGTGLVAEAFF.

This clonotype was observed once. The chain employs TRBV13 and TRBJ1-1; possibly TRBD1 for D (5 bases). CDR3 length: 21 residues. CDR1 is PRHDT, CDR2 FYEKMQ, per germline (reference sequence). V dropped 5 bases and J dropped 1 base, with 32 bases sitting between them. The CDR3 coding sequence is TGTGCCAGCAGCCGCTACCCGGTACAGGAGATGGGGTTTTATACGAACACTGAAGCTTTCTTT. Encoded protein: CASSRYPVQEMGFYTNTEAFF.

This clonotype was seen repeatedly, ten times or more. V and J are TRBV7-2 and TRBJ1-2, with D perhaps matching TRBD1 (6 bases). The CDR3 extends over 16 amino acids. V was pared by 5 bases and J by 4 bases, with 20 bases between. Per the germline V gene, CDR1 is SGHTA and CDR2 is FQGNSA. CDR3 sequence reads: CASSPTSTGGFYGYTF. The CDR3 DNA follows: TGTGCCAGCAGCCCAACATCGACAGGAGGGTTCTATGGCTACACCTTC.

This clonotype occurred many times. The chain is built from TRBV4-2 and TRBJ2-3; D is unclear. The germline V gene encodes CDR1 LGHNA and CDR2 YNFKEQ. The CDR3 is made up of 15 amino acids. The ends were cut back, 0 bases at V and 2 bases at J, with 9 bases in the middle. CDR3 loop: CASSQEYMATDTQYF. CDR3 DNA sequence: TGTGCCAGCAGCCAAGAATACATGGCCACAGATACGCAGTATTTT.

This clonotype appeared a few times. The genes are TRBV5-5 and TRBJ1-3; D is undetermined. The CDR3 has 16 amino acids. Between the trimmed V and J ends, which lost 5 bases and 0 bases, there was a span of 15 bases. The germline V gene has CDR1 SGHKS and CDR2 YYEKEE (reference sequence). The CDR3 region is CASSLKDAPSGNTIYF. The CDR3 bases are TGTGCCAGCAGTCTGAAAGACGCACCCTCTGGAAACACCATATATTTT.

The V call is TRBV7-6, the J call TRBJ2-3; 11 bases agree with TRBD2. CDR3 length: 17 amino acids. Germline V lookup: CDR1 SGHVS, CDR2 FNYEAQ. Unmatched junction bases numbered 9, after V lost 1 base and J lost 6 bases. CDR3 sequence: CASSLGEPGTSGDTQYF. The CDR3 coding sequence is TGTGCCAGCAGCTTAGGGGAGCCTGGGACTAGCGGCGATACGCAGTATTTT.

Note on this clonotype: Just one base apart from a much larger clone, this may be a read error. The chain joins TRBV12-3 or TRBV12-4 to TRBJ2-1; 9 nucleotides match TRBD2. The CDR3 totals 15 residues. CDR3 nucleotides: TGTGCCAGCAGTTTATCAGCGGGGGGTTACAATGGGCAGTTCTTC. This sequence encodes CASSLSAGGYNGQFF.

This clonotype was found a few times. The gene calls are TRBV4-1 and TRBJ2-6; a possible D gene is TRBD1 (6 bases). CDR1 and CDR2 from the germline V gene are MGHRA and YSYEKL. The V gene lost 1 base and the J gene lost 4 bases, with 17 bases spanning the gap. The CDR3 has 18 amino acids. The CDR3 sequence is CASSQALRQGTGANVLTF. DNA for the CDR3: TGCGCCAGCAGCCAAGCCCTTCGTCAGGGGACAGGGGCCAACGTCCTGACTTTC.

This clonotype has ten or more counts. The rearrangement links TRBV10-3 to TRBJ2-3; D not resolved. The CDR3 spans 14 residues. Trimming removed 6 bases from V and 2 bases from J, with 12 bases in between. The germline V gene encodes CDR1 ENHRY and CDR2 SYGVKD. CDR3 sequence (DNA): TGTGCCATCAGGGGGAACAGTCACACAGATACGCAGTATTTT. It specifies CAIRGNSHTDTQYF.

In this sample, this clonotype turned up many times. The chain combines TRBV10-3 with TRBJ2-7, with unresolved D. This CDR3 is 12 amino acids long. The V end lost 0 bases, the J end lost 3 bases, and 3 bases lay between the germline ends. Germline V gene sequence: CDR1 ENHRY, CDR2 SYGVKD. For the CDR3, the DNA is TGTGCCATCAGTGAGTCGTTCTACGAGCAGTACTTC. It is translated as CAISESFYEQYF.

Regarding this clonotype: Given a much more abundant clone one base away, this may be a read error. CDR3 DNA: TGCGCCAGCAGCTCGGGACACAACTACAATGAGCAGTTCTTC. Translated, it gives CASSSGHNYNEQFF. The chain couples TRBV4-3 to TRBJ2-1, with D maybe TRBD1 (6 bases). The CDR3 spans 14 residues. Germline CDR1 LGHNA, CDR2 YSLEER. V gave up 5 bases and J gave up 3 bases, with 11 bases separating them.

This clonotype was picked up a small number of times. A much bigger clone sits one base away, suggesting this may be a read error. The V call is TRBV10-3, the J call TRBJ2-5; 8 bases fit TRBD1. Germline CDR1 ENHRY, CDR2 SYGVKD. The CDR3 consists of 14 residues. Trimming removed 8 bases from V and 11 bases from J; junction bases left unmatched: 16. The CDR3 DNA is TGTGCCATCGGAAGAGGACAGGGCTACAATGAGCAGTACTTC. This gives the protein CAIGRGQGYNEQYF.

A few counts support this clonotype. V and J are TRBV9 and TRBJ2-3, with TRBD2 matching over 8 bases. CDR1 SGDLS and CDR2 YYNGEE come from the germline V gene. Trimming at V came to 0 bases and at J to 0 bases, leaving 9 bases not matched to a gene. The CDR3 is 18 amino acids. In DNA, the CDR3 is TGTGCCAGCAGCGTAGATACTAGCGGAAAACCTAGCACAGATACGCAGTATTTT. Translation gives CASSVDTSGKPSTDTQYF.

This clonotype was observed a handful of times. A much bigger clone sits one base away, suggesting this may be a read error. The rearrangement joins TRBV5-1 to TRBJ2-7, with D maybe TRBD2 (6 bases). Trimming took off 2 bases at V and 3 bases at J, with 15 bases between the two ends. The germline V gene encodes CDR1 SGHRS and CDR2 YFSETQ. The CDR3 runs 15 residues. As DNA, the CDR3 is TGCGCCAGCAGCTTTAACGTGGGGGGTCTCTACGAGCAGTACTTC. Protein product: CASSFNVGGLYEQYF.

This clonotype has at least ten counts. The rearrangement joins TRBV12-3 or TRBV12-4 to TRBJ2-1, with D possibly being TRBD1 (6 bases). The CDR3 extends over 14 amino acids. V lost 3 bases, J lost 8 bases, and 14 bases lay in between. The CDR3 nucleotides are TGTGCCAGCAGTTTCCCAGGGGCAGCGGATGAGCAGTTCTTC. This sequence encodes CASSFPGAADEQFF.

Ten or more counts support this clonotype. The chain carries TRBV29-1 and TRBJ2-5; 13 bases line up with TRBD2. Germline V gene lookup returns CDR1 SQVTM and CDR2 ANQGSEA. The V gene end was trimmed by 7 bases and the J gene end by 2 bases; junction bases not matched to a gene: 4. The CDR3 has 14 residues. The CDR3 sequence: CSGGLAGPQETQYF. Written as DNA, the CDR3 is TGCAGCGGGGGACTAGCGGGGCCTCAAGAGACCCAGTACTTC.

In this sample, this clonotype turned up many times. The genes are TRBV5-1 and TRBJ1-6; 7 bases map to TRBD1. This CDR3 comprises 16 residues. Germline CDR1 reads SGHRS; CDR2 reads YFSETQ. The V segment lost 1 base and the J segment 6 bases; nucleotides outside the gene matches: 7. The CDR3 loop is CASSLISGTANSPLHF. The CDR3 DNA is TGCGCCAGCAGCTTGATTTCCGGGACAGCTAATTCACCCCTCCACTTT.